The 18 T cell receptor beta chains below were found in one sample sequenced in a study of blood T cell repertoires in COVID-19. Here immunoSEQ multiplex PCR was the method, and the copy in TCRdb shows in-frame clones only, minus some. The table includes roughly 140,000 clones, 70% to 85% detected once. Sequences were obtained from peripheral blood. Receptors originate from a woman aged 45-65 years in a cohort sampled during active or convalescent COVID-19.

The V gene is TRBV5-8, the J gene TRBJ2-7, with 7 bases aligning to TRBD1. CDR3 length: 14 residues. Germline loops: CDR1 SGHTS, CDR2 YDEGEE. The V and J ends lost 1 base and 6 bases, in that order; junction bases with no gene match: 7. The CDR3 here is CASSLLGQRPEQYF. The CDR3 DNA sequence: TGTGCCAGCAGCTTGTTGGGACAGAGGCCCGAGCAGTACTTC.

The chain's CDR3 is CASSYSLGERKAFF. The CDR3 DNA reads as TGTGCCAGCAGTTACTCTCTAGGCGAAAGGAAAGCTTTCTTT. The chain carries TRBV6-5 and TRBJ1-1, with unresolved D. Germline V gene lookup returns CDR1 MNHEY and CDR2 SVGAGI. CDR3 length: 14 residues. V lost 0 bases and J lost 9, with 14 bases in between.

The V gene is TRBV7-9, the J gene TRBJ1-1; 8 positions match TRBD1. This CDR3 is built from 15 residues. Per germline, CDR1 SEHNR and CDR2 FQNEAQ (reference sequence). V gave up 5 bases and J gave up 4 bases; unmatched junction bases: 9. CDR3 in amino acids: CASSVGRGLITEAFF. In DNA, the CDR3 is TGTGCCAGCAGCGTAGGCAGGGGGCTAATCACTGAAGCTTTCTTT.

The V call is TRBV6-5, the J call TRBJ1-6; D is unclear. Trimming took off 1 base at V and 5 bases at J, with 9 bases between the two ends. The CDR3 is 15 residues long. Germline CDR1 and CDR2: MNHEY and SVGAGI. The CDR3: CASSYWGGDNSPLHF. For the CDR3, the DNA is TGTGCCAGCAGTTACTGGGGAGGCGATAATTCACCCCTCCACTTT.

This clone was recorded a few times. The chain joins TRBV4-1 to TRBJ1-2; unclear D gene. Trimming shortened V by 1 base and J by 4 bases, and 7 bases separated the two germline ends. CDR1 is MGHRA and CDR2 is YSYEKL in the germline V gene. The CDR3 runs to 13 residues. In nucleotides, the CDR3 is TGCGCCAGCAGCCAAGCCCAGTTCTATGGCTACACCTTC. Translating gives CASSQAQFYGYTF.

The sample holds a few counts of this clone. The CDR3 sequence: CASSPLGPGVNEKLFF. The CDR3 DNA sequence: TGTGCCAGCTCACCACTCGGGCCGGGAGTTAATGAAAAACTGTTTTTT. V and J are TRBV18 and TRBJ1-4; unclear D gene. The CDR3 runs to 16 residues. CDR1 KGHSH and CDR2 LQKENI come from the germline V gene. The V end lost 1 base, the J end lost 4 bases, and 13 bases lay between the germline ends.

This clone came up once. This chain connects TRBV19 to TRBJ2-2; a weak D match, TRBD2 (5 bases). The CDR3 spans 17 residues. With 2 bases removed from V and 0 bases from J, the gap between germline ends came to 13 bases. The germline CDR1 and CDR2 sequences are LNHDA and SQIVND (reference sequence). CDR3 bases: TGTGCCAGTAGTATAAACCCCGGGGTCTCGAACACCGGGGAGCTGTTTTTT. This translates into CASSINPGVSNTGELFF.

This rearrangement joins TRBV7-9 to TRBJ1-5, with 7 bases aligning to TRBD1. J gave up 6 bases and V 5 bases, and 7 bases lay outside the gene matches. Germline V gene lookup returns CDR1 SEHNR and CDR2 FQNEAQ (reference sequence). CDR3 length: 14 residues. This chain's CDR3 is CASSPTGSFQPQHF. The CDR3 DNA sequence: TGTGCCAGCAGCCCGACAGGGAGTTTTCAGCCCCAGCATTTT.

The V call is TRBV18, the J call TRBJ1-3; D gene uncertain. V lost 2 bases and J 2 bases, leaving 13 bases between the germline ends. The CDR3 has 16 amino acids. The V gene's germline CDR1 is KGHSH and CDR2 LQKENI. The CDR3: CASSPSSAGTGNTIYF. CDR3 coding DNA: TGTGCCAGCTCACCAAGCTCCGCCGGGACTGGAAACACCATATATTTT.

This CDR3 is CASSRVDRENNEQFF. The CDR3 nucleotides are TGCGCCAGCAGCCGAGTGGACAGGGAAAACAATGAGCAGTTCTTC. The chain uses TRBV4-1 and TRBJ2-1, with 8 bases identical to TRBD1. Losses at the gene ends were 4 bases for V and 5 bases for J; bases not matched to a gene: 7. Germline CDR1 and CDR2: MGHRA and YSYEKL. The CDR3 consists of 15 residues.

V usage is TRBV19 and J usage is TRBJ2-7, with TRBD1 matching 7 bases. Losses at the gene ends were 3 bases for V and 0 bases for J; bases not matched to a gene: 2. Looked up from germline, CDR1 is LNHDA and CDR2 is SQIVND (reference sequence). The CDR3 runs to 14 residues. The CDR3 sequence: CASSITGDSYEQYF. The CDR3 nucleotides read TGTGCCAGTAGTATTACAGGGGACTCCTACGAGCAGTACTTC.

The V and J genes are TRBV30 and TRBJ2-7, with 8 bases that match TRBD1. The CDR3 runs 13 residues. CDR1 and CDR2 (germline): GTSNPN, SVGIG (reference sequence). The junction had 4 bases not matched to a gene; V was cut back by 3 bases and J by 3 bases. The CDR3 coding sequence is TGTGCCTGGAGGACAGGGGCCTTCTACGAGCAGTACTTC. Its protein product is CAWRTGAFYEQYF.

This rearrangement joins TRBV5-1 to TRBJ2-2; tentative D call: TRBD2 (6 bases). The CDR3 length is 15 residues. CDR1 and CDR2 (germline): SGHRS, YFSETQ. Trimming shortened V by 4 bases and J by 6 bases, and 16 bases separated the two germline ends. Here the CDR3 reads CASSPITSYPGELFF. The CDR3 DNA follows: TGCGCCAGCAGCCCGATTACTAGCTACCCCGGGGAGCTGTTTTTT.

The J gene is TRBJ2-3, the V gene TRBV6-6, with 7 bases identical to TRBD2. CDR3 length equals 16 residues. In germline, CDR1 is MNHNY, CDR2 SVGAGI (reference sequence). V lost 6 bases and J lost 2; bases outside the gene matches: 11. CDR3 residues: CASSQPPGGYTDTQYF. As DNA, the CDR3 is TGTGCCAGCAGCCAGCCACCGGGGGGTTACACAGATACGCAGTATTTT.

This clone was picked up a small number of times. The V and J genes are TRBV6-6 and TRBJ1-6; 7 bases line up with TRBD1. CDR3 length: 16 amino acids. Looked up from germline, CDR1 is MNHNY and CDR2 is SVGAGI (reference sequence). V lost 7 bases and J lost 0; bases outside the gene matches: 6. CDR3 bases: TGTGCCAGCATCGTAAGACAGGGCTCCTATAATTCACCCCTCCACTTT. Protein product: CASIVRQGSYNSPLHF.

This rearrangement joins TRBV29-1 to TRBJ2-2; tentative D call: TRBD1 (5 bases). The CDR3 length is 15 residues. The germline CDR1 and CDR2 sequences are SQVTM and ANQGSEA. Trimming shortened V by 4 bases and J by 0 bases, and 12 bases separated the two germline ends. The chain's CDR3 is CSVVRTNANTGELFF. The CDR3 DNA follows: TGCAGCGTTGTGCGGACAAATGCGAACACCGGGGAGCTGTTTTTT.

The CDR3: CASSEALQTYSNQPQHF. The DNA for the CDR3 is TGTGCCAGCAGTGAAGCGCTGCAGACATATAGCAATCAGCCCCAGCATTTT. The chain uses TRBV6-1 and TRBJ1-5, with D uncertain. This CDR3 has 17 residues. Germline CDR1 and CDR2: MNHNS and SASEGT. Deletions cut 0 bases from V and 0 bases from J, with 12 bases between.

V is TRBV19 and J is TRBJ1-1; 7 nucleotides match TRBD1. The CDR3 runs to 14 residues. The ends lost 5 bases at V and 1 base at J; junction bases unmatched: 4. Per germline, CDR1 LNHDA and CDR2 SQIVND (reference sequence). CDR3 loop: CASSDRARNTEAFF. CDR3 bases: TGTGCCAGTAGTGACAGGGCAAGGAACACTGAAGCTTTCTTT.